These T cell receptor beta chains were read from a single sample in a study of T cell repertoires in cytomegalovirus infection. From the reads, TCRdb called clonotypes with MiXCR, one entry per CDR3 protein. The table has around 450,000 distinct CDR3 sequences, 11% seen once. The sequenced sample consisted of PBMCs. All receptors come from a human donor in good health (CMV status not recorded). Some clones in this sample may be carry-over from other donors' samples. The CDR3 runs from the conserved cysteine through the conserved F or W. The order of the fields is CDR3 length, clone size, J gene, D gene, V gene, CDR3 DNA, CDR3 protein. The D gene is left open where the match is weak. Expanded clones get a size class; other rows say once, few or many, or leave the size out.

15 few TRBJ1-5 TRBD1 TRBV9 TGTGCCAGCAGCGGAGAGGGACAGCCATTGGAGCCCCAGCATTTT CASSGEGQPLEPQHF
14 many TRBJ2-1 - TRBV4-2 TGTGCCAGCAGCCAACCCAGACTAGAGAATGAGCAGTTCTTC CASSQPRLENEQFF
16 many TRBJ2-2 - TRBV7-9 TGTGCCAGCAGCTTAGCCAGGAGTACGAACACCGGGGAGCTGTTTTTT CASSLARSTNTGELFF
15 many TRBJ2-2 - TRBV5-4 TGTGCCAGCAGCTTAATAGCGGTGAACACCGGGGAGCTGTTTTTT CASSLIAVNTGELFF
13 many TRBJ1-6 - TRBV30 TGTGCCTGGAGAGACGAGGGCTGGTCACCCCTCCACTTT CAWRDEGWSPLHF
16 - TRBJ1-4 TRBD1 TRBV7-2 TGTGCCAGCAGCTTAGCGCCGGGACAGGGGCATGAAAAACTGTTTTTT CASSLAPGQGHEKLFF
12 - TRBJ1-1 TRBD1 TRBV20-1 TGCAGTGCTAGATATGGACAGGGCGAAGCTTTCTTT CSARYGQGEAFF
15 many TRBJ2-7 - TRBV7-2 TGTGCCAGCAGCCTTTACAATGAGCAGGGGTACGAGCAGTACTTC CASSLYNEQGYEQYF
15 few TRBJ1-6 - TRBV20-1 TGCAGTGCTAGAGCTAACAGGGAAGGGCGCCCACCCCTCCACTTT CSARANREGRPPLHF
15 - TRBJ1-2 TRBD1 TRBV12-3/TRBV12-4 TGTGCCAGCAGGTTGACAGGGCGTTTAGGGGGTGGCTACACCTTC CASRLTGRLGGGYTF
16 many TRBJ2-2 TRBD2 TRBV7-9 TGTGCCAGCAGCTTGAGACTAGCGGGAGAGGTCGGGGAGCTGTTTTTT CASSLRLAGEVGELFF
11 many TRBJ1-2 - TRBV7-8 TGTGCCAGCAGCAGTTCAGATGGCTACACCTTC CASSSSDGYTF
17 many TRBJ2-5 - TRBV6-2/TRBV6-3 TGTGCCAGCAGCCTCAGGGCCCAGGGATACCGCCAAGAGACCCAGTACTTC CASSLRAQGYRQETQYF
16 - TRBJ2-2 TRBD2 TRBV9 TGTGCCAGCAGCGTAGAAGCGGGGGACCCCACCGGGGAGCTGTTTTTT CASSVEAGDPTGELFF
15 - TRBJ2-1 - TRBV19 TGTGCCAGTAGTTCCGGGCTAGCACGTTACAATGAGCAGTTCTTC CASSSGLARYNEQFF
15 - TRBJ2-7 - TRBV11-1 TGTGCCAGCTTCTCTTCGAGGGAGAGGGGGAATGAGCAGTACTTC CASFSSRERGNEQYF
16 many TRBJ1-1 - TRBV23-1 TGCGCCAGCAGTCAGGGGGGGCCCCAAATCCACACTGAAGCTTTCTTT CASSQGGPQIHTEAFF
16 - TRBJ1-4 - TRBV20-1 TGCAGTGCACCCAAAAAGACAGGAGACGAAGGGGAAAAACTGTTTTTT CSAPKKTGDEGEKLFF
14 many TRBJ2-3 TRBD2 TRBV11-2 TGTGCCAGCAGCTTTAGCGGGGGGACAAATACGCAGTATTTT CASSFSGGTNTQYF
12 many TRBJ1-1 - TRBV6-5 TGTGCCAGCAGTCAGATAGGGATCGAAGCTTTCTTT CASSQIGIEAFF
17 many TRBJ2-2 - TRBV12-3/TRBV12-4 TGTGCCAGCAGCTTCCGAGCCTCAGGGAATTCTCCCGGGGAGCTGTTTTTT CASSFRASGNSPGELFF
15 once TRBJ2-5 TRBD1 TRBV5-4 TGTGCCAGCCGGGACAGGGGGATGTCAGAGGAGACCCAGTACTTC CASRDRGMSEETQYF
15 many TRBJ2-3 - TRBV7-2 TGTGCCAGCAGCTCTCAGGGGAGCGGGATTGATACGCAGTATTTT CASSSQGSGIDTQYF
15 - TRBJ2-7 - TRBV18 TGTGCCAGCTCACCACTCATGGGGGCGGAGGACGAGCAGTACTTC CASSPLMGAEDEQYF
15 many TRBJ2-3 - TRBV28 TGTGCCAGCCAGCCCTTGGACGGGAGCACAGATACGCAGTATTTT CASQPLDGSTDTQYF
12 - TRBJ2-7 - TRBV7-6 TGTGCCAGCGCACAGGGGGAGGGCGAGAAGTACTTC CASAQGEGEKYF
15 few TRBJ1-1 - TRBV10-3 TGTGCCATCAGTGTGGGGGGGAGCGTGAACACTGAAGCTTTCTTT CAISVGGSVNTEAFF
16 many TRBJ1-5 TRBD1 TRBV19 TGTGCCAGTAGTTCGGGACAGGGGGCAGGCAATCAGCCCCAGCATTTT CASSSGQGAGNQPQHF
14 - TRBJ2-1 - TRBV29-1 TGCAGCGTTGATATGGGCCTCTCCTACAATGAGCAGTTCTTC CSVDMGLSYNEQFF
14 - TRBJ2-7 TRBD2 TRBV10-3 TGTGCCATCACCGGGACTAGCGGGAGGAACGAGCAGTACTTC CAITGTSGRNEQYF
16 many TRBJ1-1 TRBD1 TRBV7-2 TGTGCCAGCAGCTTGGGGACAGGGAACTTGAACACTGAAGCTTTCTTT CASSLGTGNLNTEAFF
14 - TRBJ2-3 TRBD1 TRBV20-1 TGCAGTGCGTTTAGACAGGGGCGCACAGATACGCAGTATTTT CSAFRQGRTDTQYF
14 - TRBJ2-3 - TRBV29-1 TGCAGCGTTGACTCCTGGGTGGGCACAGATACGCAGTATTTT CSVDSWVGTDTQYF
14 many TRBJ1-1 TRBD1 TRBV2 TGTGCCAGCAGTGGGGAGGGGGCGTACACTGAAGCTTTCTTT CASSGEGAYTEAFF
15 - TRBJ1-4 TRBD1 TRBV29-1 TGCAGCGTTATCCCTTACGGGACAGGGGATGAAAAACTGTTTTTT CSVIPYGTGDEKLFF
15 - TRBJ2-1 - TRBV20-1 TGCAGTGCTAGAGATCGGGGACGGGAATACAATGAGCAGTTCTTC CSARDRGREYNEQFF
16 - TRBJ2-1 TRBD2 TRBV5-1 TGCGCCAGCAGCCCCCGGGGGGGTAGCGGGTACAATGAGCAGTTCTTC CASSPRGGSGYNEQFF
16 - TRBJ2-3 TRBD2 TRBV10-3 TGTGCCATCAGTGAGTCAGCTAGCGGGAGGGGAGATACGCAGTATTTT CAISESASGRGDTQYF
13 many TRBJ2-7 TRBD1 TRBV7-9 TGTGCCAGCAGCTCCCCGGACAGGGACGAGCAGTACTTC CASSSPDRDEQYF
14 many TRBJ2-4 TRBD2 TRBV27 TGTGCCAGCATCTCGAGCGGGAGCCAAAACATTCAGTACTTC CASISSGSQNIQYF
16 many TRBJ2-7 - TRBV29-1 TGCAGCGTTGAACCTTCCGACCGCGACCTTTCCTACGAGCAGTACTTC CSVEPSDRDLSYEQYF
16 many TRBJ2-2 - TRBV7-9 TGTGCCAGCAGCTTACGGGACCTCCTTAACACCGGGGAGCTGTTTTTT CASSLRDLLNTGELFF
16 - TRBJ1-2 TRBD1 TRBV28 TGTGCCAGCAGTTTAAGGGGGGACAGAGCATCCTATGGCTACACCTTC CASSLRGDRASYGYTF
17 many TRBJ2-5 - TRBV6-2/TRBV6-3 TGTGCCAGCAACACCCTTTGGACCGGGACTTCCCAAGAGACCCAGTACTTC CASNTLWTGTSQETQYF
16 many TRBJ1-4 - TRBV14 TGTGCCAGCAGCCAGAAAGGACAGCGTCCAAATGAAAAACTGTTTTTT CASSQKGQRPNEKLFF
18 few TRBJ2-1 TRBD2 TRBV20-1 TGCAGTGCTGGACTTAGGGGACTAGCGGGAGGTCGTTACAATGAGCAGTTCTTC CSAGLRGLAGGRYNEQFF
13 many TRBJ1-1 - TRBV5-4 TGTGCCACCGTCGGTCAGAAGAACACTGAAGCTTTCTTT CATVGQKNTEAFF
14 many TRBJ2-1 TRBD1 TRBV19 TGTGCCTGCACGGGACAGGGGTCCTACAATGAGCAGTTCTTC CACTGQGSYNEQFF
18 many TRBJ2-7 TRBD1 TRBV7-8 TGTGCCAGCAGCTTAGTCTCGAACAGGGGGAGAAGGACCTACGAGCAGTACTTC CASSLVSNRGRRTYEQYF
16 many TRBJ1-2 - TRBV28 TGTGCCAGCAGTGGCAAAGGGAGAGGGGCAGGCTATGGCTACACCTTC CASSGKGRGAGYGYTF
15 many TRBJ2-5 TRBD2 TRBV20-1 TGCAGTGCCGGAGAACTAGCGGGGTTACAAGAGACCCAGTACTTC CSAGELAGLQETQYF
17 - TRBJ2-1 - TRBV24-1 TGTGCCACCAGTGATGGCCTTCGGGGCAGGGGCGGCAATGAGCAGTTCTTC CATSDGLRGRGGNEQFF
15 many TRBJ2-7 TRBD1 TRBV7-3 TGTGCCAGCAGCTTAGCTGGACAGGGGTTCTACGAGCAGTACTTC CASSLAGQGFYEQYF